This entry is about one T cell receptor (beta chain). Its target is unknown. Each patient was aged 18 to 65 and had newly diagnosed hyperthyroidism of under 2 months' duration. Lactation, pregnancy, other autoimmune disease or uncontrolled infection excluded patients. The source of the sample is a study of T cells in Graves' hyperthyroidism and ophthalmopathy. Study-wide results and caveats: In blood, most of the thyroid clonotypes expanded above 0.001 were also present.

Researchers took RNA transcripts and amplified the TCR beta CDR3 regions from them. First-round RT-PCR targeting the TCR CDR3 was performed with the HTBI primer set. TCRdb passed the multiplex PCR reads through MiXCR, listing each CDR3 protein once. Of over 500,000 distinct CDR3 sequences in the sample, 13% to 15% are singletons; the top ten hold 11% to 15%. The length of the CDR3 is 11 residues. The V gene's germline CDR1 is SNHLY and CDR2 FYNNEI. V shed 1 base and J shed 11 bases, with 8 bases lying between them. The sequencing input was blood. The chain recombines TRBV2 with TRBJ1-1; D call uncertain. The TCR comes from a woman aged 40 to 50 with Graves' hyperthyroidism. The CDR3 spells CASSEGRSAFF. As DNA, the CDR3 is TGTGCCAGCAGTGAAGGAAGATCGGCTTTCTTT.